The 14 T cell receptor beta chains given below trace back to one sample, sequenced in a study of blood T cell repertoires in COVID-19. Assay used: immunoSEQ multiplex PCR; TCRdb lists only in-frame clones, some missing. The sample comprises about 110,000 clones, more than 75% of which are singletons, and roughly 1.4% rests with the top ten. Sequenced sample: peripheral blood. The origin of the receptors is a man aged 40-50 years with acute or convalescent COVID-19.

The chain employs TRBV5-5 and TRBJ1-1, with 8 bases identical to TRBD1. The V gene end was trimmed by 0 bases and the J gene end by 5 bases; junction bases not matched to a gene: 3. Germline CDR1 is SGHKS and CDR2 is YYEKEE (reference sequence). This CDR3 has 14 amino acids. The CDR3: CASSLEQGGTEAFF. The DNA of the CDR3 is TGTGCCAGCAGCTTGGAACAGGGGGGGACTGAAGCTTTCTTT.

J is TRBJ2-2 and V is TRBV12-3 or TRBV12-4; D not resolved. The CDR3 is 13 residues long. Trimming left V 6 bases short and J 5 bases short, with 10 bases between. Here the CDR3 reads CASRAVVTGELFF. The DNA for the CDR3 is TGTGCCAGCAGGGCAGTCGTAACCGGGGAGCTGTTTTTT.

The rearrangement uses TRBV7-3 and TRBJ1-2; D is perhaps TRBD1 (5 bases). The V end lost 5 bases, the J end lost 5 bases, and 12 bases lay between the germline ends. This CDR3 comprises 13 residues. In germline, CDR1 is SGHTA, CDR2 FQGTGA. The CDR3 sequence is CASSEEAGYGYTF. DNA of the CDR3: TGTGCCAGCAGCGAAGAAGCAGGGTATGGCTACACCTTC. The full variable domain, completed using reference TRBV7-3 and TRBJ1-2, is GAGVSQTPSNKVTEKGKYVELRCDPISGHTALYWYRQSLGQGPEFLIYFQGTGAADDSGLPNDRFFAVRPEGSVSTLKIQRTERGDSAVYLCASSEEAGYGYTFGSGTRLTVV.

This chain links TRBV28 with TRBJ1-5; 11 nucleotides match TRBD1. Germline-derived CDR1 and CDR2 are MDHEN and SYDVKM. The CDR3 totals 14 residues. The V and J ends lost 6 bases and 6 bases, in that order; junction bases with no gene match: 4. The CDR3 nucleotides are TGTGCCAGCAGGGGGGGACAGGGGGGTCAGCCCCAGCATTTT. This sequence encodes CASRGGQGGQPQHF.

The genes are TRBV7-6 and TRBJ1-5; weak D call: TRBD1 (6 bases). This CDR3 region has 13 residues. CDR1 and CDR2 (germline): SGHVS, FNYEAQ. Trimming left V 3 bases short and J 5 bases short, with 8 bases between. The CDR3 nucleotides read TGTGCCAGCAGCTTTGGGACACATCAGCCCCAGCATTTT. This codes for CASSFGTHQPQHF.

This clone was recorded many times. CDR3 sequence reads: CASSLAGVEKLFF. The CDR3 DNA sequence: TGTGCCAGCAGTTTGGCAGGGGTTGAAAAACTGTTTTTT. The genes are TRBV28 and TRBJ1-4; perhaps TRBD1 as D (6 bases). Germline-derived CDR1 and CDR2 are MDHEN and SYDVKM. This CDR3 spans 13 amino acids. V lost 3 bases and J 7 bases, leaving 9 bases between the germline ends.

The chain is built from TRBV10-3 and TRBJ1-2, with unresolved D. Germline V lookup: CDR1 ENHRY, CDR2 SYGVKD. The V and J ends lost 3 bases and 4 bases respectively, with 15 bases between them. CDR3 length: 15 residues. The chain's CDR3 is CAISDLSAASYGYTF. The CDR3 DNA is TGTGCCATCAGTGATCTCTCGGCGGCATCCTATGGCTACACCTTC.

The V and J genes are TRBV2 and TRBJ1-4, with D maybe TRBD1 (6 bases). V shed 5 bases and J shed 7 bases, with 17 bases lying between them. Per the germline V gene, CDR1 is SNHLY and CDR2 is FYNNEI. CDR3 size: 15 residues. The CDR3 sequence: CASSHDQGPGEKLFF. The CDR3 DNA reads TGTGCCAGCAGTCACGATCAGGGGCCGGGTGAAAAACTGTTTTTT.

This clone was seen a few times. The V gene is TRBV11-2, the J gene TRBJ1-1, with TRBD1 matching 7 bases. Germline-derived CDR1 and CDR2 are SGHAT and FQNNGV. The CDR3 is made up of 14 amino acids. V shed 1 base and J 6 bases; nucleotides not matched to a gene: 5. CDR3 DNA: TGTGCCAGCAGCTTAGGACAGGGTTTGGCTGAAGCTTTCTTT. As protein: CASSLGQGLAEAFF.

J is TRBJ1-6 and V is TRBV2; D ambiguous. This CDR3 contains 16 residues. Per the germline V gene, CDR1 is SNHLY and CDR2 is FYNNEI. The V end lost 6 bases, the J end lost 9 bases, and 21 bases lay between the germline ends. The CDR3 nucleotides read TGTGCCAGCAGGGCCCTTCGGGGTATCGGGGTTTCACCCCTCCACTTT. Translation gives CASRALRGIGVSPLHF.

The CDR3 DNA reads as TGTGCCACCAAAGGAGCGAGCAATCAGCCCCAGCATTTT. It codes for CATKGASNQPQHF. The chain combines TRBV24-1 with TRBJ1-5; D uncertain. Trimming pared 8 bases from V and 1 base from J, leaving 8 bases between. The germline V gene encodes CDR1 KGHDR and CDR2 SFDVKD. CDR3 length: 13 residues.

CDR3 amino acids: CASTSLVRRDRGEKLFF. The CDR3 DNA follows: TGTGCCAGCACCTCCCTTGTCAGACGGGACAGGGGCGAAAAACTGTTTTTT. The V call is TRBV11-2, the J call TRBJ1-4; 10 bases are shared with TRBD1. V dropped 7 bases and J dropped 8; count of bases not matched to a gene: 16. Germline assignment: CDR1 SGHAT and CDR2 FQNNGV. The CDR3 runs 17 residues.

V usage is TRBV6-5 and J usage is TRBJ1-3; no definite D call. This CDR3 comprises 15 residues. CDR1 and CDR2 (germline): MNHEY, SVGAGI. V was clipped by 2 bases and J by 0 bases, with 8 bases between them. CDR3 nucleotide sequence: TGTGCCAGCAGTTACGGCGGGAACTCTGGAAACACCATATATTTT. Residues: CASSYGGNSGNTIYF.

This chain joins TRBV7-3 and TRBJ2-2, with 11 bases fitting TRBD2. Germline V lookup: CDR1 SGHTA, CDR2 FQGTGA. J lost 3 bases, V lost 7 bases, and 4 bases had no gene match. The CDR3 consists of 15 residues. The CDR3 bases are TGTGCCAGCAAGACTAGCGGGACACACACCGGGGAGCTGTTTTTT. Amino acid sequence: CASKTSGTHTGELFF.